A selection of T cell receptor beta chains follows, all from one sample in a study of blood T cell repertoires in COVID-19. Repertoires were generated with immunoSEQ multiplex PCR, while TCRdb's copy carries only in-frame clones and drops some. The top ten hold approximately 2% of the sample, which has fewer than 300,000 clones, approximately 90% seen once. The specimen sequenced was peripheral blood. All receptors derive from a woman between 25 and 40 years old with COVID-19, enrolled during active disease. Both conserved end residues are part of each CDR3. Fields, in order: CDR3 protein, CDR3 DNA, D gene, V gene, J gene, clone size. A D gene is named only where the DNA matches it firmly. Some rows have no size entry. The others give once, few or many, or a class for an expanded clone.

cdr3_aa: CASSPTGGSSYEQYF; cdr3_nt: TGCGCCAGCAGTCCTACAGGGGGTAGTAGCTACGAGCAGTACTTC; d_call: TRBD1; v_call: TRBV5-1; j_call: TRBJ2-7; clone_size: -
cdr3_aa: CASGRAGGEQYF; cdr3_nt: TGCGCCAGCGGAAGAGCGGGGGGCGAGCAGTACTTC; d_call: TRBD2; v_call: TRBV5-1; j_call: TRBJ2-7; clone_size: -
cdr3_aa: CASSLAGTAYEQYF; cdr3_nt: TGTGCCAGCAGTTTAGCGGGTACCGCCTACGAGCAGTACTTC; d_call: -; v_call: TRBV28; j_call: TRBJ2-7; clone_size: -
cdr3_aa: CASSETPGSSFF; cdr3_nt: TGTGCCAGCAGTGAAACCCCGGGGTCGTCGTTCTTC; d_call: -; v_call: TRBV2; j_call: TRBJ2-1; clone_size: -
cdr3_aa: CASSMRVTSGANVLTF; cdr3_nt: TGTGCCAGTAGTATGAGGGTGACCTCTGGGGCCAACGTCCTGACTTTC; d_call: -; v_call: TRBV19; j_call: TRBJ2-6; clone_size: -
cdr3_aa: CASSLGTSGIYEQYF; cdr3_nt: TGCGCCAGCAGCTTAGGGACTAGCGGGATCTACGAGCAGTACTTC; d_call: TRBD2; v_call: TRBV5-1; j_call: TRBJ2-7; clone_size: -
cdr3_aa: CASSLAASSGNTIYF; cdr3_nt: TGTGCCAGCAGCTTGGCTGCGAGCTCTGGAAACACCATATATTTT; d_call: -; v_call: TRBV5-6; j_call: TRBJ1-3; clone_size: -
cdr3_aa: CAWDEQGRNGYTF; cdr3_nt: TGTGCCTGGGACGAACAGGGTCGGAATGGCTACACCTTC; d_call: -; v_call: TRBV30; j_call: TRBJ1-2; clone_size: -
cdr3_aa: CASSYDRANTEAFF; cdr3_nt: TGCGCCAGCAGCTATGACAGGGCCAACACTGAAGCTTTCTTT; d_call: TRBD1; v_call: TRBV5-1; j_call: TRBJ1-1; clone_size: -
cdr3_aa: CASGTAYGYTF; cdr3_nt: TGTGCCAGTGGGACTGCCTATGGCTACACCTTC; d_call: -; v_call: TRBV2; j_call: TRBJ1-2; clone_size: few
cdr3_aa: CASSQSGQGTEAFF; cdr3_nt: TGTGCCAGCAGCCAAAGTGGACAGGGGACTGAAGCTTTCTTT; d_call: TRBD1; v_call: TRBV3-1/TRBV3-2; j_call: TRBJ1-1; clone_size: -
cdr3_aa: CSVGGLMNTEAFF; cdr3_nt: TGCAGCGTTGGAGGTCTCATGAACACTGAAGCTTTCTTT; d_call: -; v_call: TRBV29-1; j_call: TRBJ1-1; clone_size: -
cdr3_aa: CASSLGPEMNTEAFF; cdr3_nt: TGCGCCAGCAGCTTGGGCCCCGAGATGAACACTGAAGCTTTCTTT; d_call: -; v_call: TRBV5-1; j_call: TRBJ1-1; clone_size: once
cdr3_aa: CASSFSGRGSYNEQFF; cdr3_nt: TGCGCCAGCAGCTTTAGCGGGAGGGGCTCCTACAATGAGCAGTTCTTC; d_call: TRBD2; v_call: TRBV5-1; j_call: TRBJ2-1; clone_size: -
cdr3_aa: CASIEGEGLQFF; cdr3_nt: TGTGCCAGCATAGAGGGGGAAGGGCTGCAGTTCTTC; d_call: -; v_call: TRBV6-5; j_call: TRBJ2-1; clone_size: -
cdr3_aa: CASTLRRANEKLFF; cdr3_nt: TGTGCCAGCACTCTACGCCGAGCTAATGAAAAACTGTTTTTT; d_call: -; v_call: TRBV28; j_call: TRBJ1-4; clone_size: -
cdr3_aa: CASSFGGLWTEAFF; cdr3_nt: TGTGCCAGCAGTTTCGGAGGGTTATGGACTGAAGCTTTCTTT; d_call: -; v_call: TRBV27; j_call: TRBJ1-1; clone_size: -
cdr3_aa: CASSLRDMQETQYF; cdr3_nt: TGTGCCAGCAGTTTACGGGACATGCAAGAGACCCAGTACTTC; d_call: -; v_call: TRBV27; j_call: TRBJ2-5; clone_size: -
cdr3_aa: CASRDNPVTERMFF; cdr3_nt: TGTGCCAGCAGAGATAATCCAGTGACTGAAAGGATGTTTTTT; d_call: -; v_call: TRBV2; j_call: TRBJ1-4; clone_size: once
cdr3_aa: CASSQLSMSIGELFF; cdr3_nt: TGCGCCAGCAGTCAATTGAGCATGTCCATCGGGGAGCTGTTTTTT; d_call: -; v_call: TRBV23-1; j_call: TRBJ2-2; clone_size: -
cdr3_aa: CASSEYRLYGYTF; cdr3_nt: TGTGCCAGCAGTGAATACAGGCTCTATGGCTACACCTTC; d_call: -; v_call: TRBV6-1; j_call: TRBJ1-2; clone_size: -
cdr3_aa: CASSLVSRYGTGGPPTLNTEAFF; cdr3_nt: TGCGCCAGCAGCTTGGTGTCCCGGTACGGGACAGGGGGCCCCCCCACGTTGAACACTGAAGCTTTCTTT; d_call: TRBD1; v_call: TRBV5-1; j_call: TRBJ1-1; clone_size: -
cdr3_aa: CASSLSVYEQYF; cdr3_nt: TGTGCCAGCAGCTTATCGGTTTACGAGCAGTACTTC; d_call: -; v_call: TRBV7-9; j_call: TRBJ2-7; clone_size: -
cdr3_aa: CASSFNRGYEQYF; cdr3_nt: TGCGCCAGCAGCTTTAACAGGGGTTACGAGCAGTACTTC; d_call: TRBD1; v_call: TRBV5-1; j_call: TRBJ2-7; clone_size: -
cdr3_aa: CASSFSGSSYEQYF; cdr3_nt: TGTGCCAGCAGCTTCTCTGGGAGTAGTTACGAGCAGTACTTC; d_call: -; v_call: TRBV7-9; j_call: TRBJ2-7; clone_size: -
cdr3_aa: CASSPIDRQNINYGYTF; cdr3_nt: TGTGCCAGCTCACCAATAGACCGACAGAACATAAACTATGGCTACACCTTC; d_call: -; v_call: TRBV18; j_call: TRBJ1-2; clone_size: -
cdr3_aa: CAWKNRAAGGGYNEQFF; cdr3_nt: TGTGCCTGGAAGAACAGGGCAGCGGGAGGCGGCTACAATGAGCAGTTCTTC; d_call: TRBD2; v_call: TRBV30; j_call: TRBJ2-1; clone_size: -
cdr3_aa: CASSQDLNQPQHF; cdr3_nt: TGTGCCAGCAGCCAAGATCTTAATCAGCCCCAGCATTTT; d_call: -; v_call: TRBV3-1/TRBV3-2; j_call: TRBJ1-5; clone_size: few
cdr3_aa: CASSHPGGYAEAFF; cdr3_nt: TGCGCCAGCAGCCATCCTGGGGGGTACGCTGAAGCTTTCTTT; d_call: -; v_call: TRBV4-1; j_call: TRBJ1-1; clone_size: -
cdr3_aa: CASSQGTFYGYTF; cdr3_nt: TGTGCCAGCAGCCAAGGAACTTTCTATGGCTACACCTTC; d_call: -; v_call: TRBV14; j_call: TRBJ1-2; clone_size: -
cdr3_aa: CASAQREEQFF; cdr3_nt: TGTGCCAGCGCACAGCGGGAGGAGCAGTTCTTC; d_call: TRBD2; v_call: TRBV19; j_call: TRBJ2-1; clone_size: once
cdr3_aa: CSVRRNTEAFF; cdr3_nt: TGCAGCGTCCGTAGGAACACTGAAGCTTTCTTT; d_call: -; v_call: TRBV29-1; j_call: TRBJ1-1; clone_size: once
cdr3_aa: CARDSADNEQYF; cdr3_nt: TGTGCGAGGGACAGCGCGGACAACGAGCAGTACTTC; d_call: TRBD1; v_call: TRBV7-9; j_call: TRBJ2-7; clone_size: -
cdr3_aa: CASSIRGNYGYTF; cdr3_nt: TGTGCCAGCAGTATCAGGGGAAACTATGGCTACACCTTC; d_call: -; v_call: TRBV12-3/TRBV12-4; j_call: TRBJ1-2; clone_size: once
cdr3_aa: CASSPQGLSSYMLEEQFF; cdr3_nt: TGTGCCAGCAGTCCCCAGGGGTTGTCTAGCTACATGTTGGAGGAGCAGTTCTTC; d_call: -; v_call: TRBV27; j_call: TRBJ2-1; clone_size: -
cdr3_aa: CASSQDLRERTEAFF; cdr3_nt: TGTGCCAGCAGCCAAGATCTGAGGGAGAGAACTGAAGCTTTCTTT; d_call: -; v_call: TRBV4-2; j_call: TRBJ1-1; clone_size: -
cdr3_aa: CASRTGVGTEAFF; cdr3_nt: TGTGCCAGCAGGACAGGGGTAGGCACTGAAGCTTTCTTT; d_call: TRBD1; v_call: TRBV7-2; j_call: TRBJ1-1; clone_size: -
cdr3_aa: CASSQGTSLRNEQFF; cdr3_nt: TGTGCCAGCAGCCAAGGGACTAGTTTAAGGAATGAGCAGTTCTTC; d_call: TRBD2; v_call: TRBV14; j_call: TRBJ2-1; clone_size: -
cdr3_aa: CASSLAGSVNEKLFF; cdr3_nt: TGCGCCAGCAGCTTGGCCGGGTCGGTTAATGAAAAACTGTTTTTT; d_call: -; v_call: TRBV5-1; j_call: TRBJ1-4; clone_size: once
cdr3_aa: CASRGPLAGELFF; cdr3_nt: TGTGCCAGCAGGGGCCCCTTGGCCGGGGAGCTGTTTTTT; d_call: -; v_call: TRBV28; j_call: TRBJ2-2; clone_size: -